The T cell receptor beta chain described here comes from a study of OX40 agonist ivuxolimab in advanced cancers. Study background: Patients were given ivuxolimab, an antibody that agonizes OX40 (CD134). Overall study findings and caveats: Low clonal expansion, among the lowest seen, marked partial responders at 0.1-3.0 mg/kg. It was also the case that some nonresponders had low normalized T-cell clonal expansion. Both blood CD4+ and CD8+ T cells showed clonal growth by week 6 at 0.1 to 3.0 mg/kg.

A word on this clone: Antigen unknown.

Generated by immunoSEQ multiplex PCR, the TCRdb table keeps only in-frame clones and is missing some. The sample has around 18,000 clones, around two thirds seen once. The source of this sequence is an adult with an advanced solid tumor such as melanoma, head and neck, liver or kidney cancer. The specimen was CD4+ or CD8+ T cells sorted from blood, collected in a trial of the OX40 agonist ivuxolimab.

The CDR3 DNA reads as TGTGCCAGCAGTCTGATGCAGGGGGCCACTGGAAACACCATATATTTT. Translated, it gives CASSLMQGATGNTIYF. The chain links TRBV2 to TRBJ1-3, with 8 bases fitting TRBD1. The CDR3 contains 16 residues. J gave up 2 bases and V 5 bases, and 8 bases lay outside the gene matches. The V gene's germline CDR1 is SNHLY and CDR2 FYNNEI.